The T cell receptor beta chain under discussion was sequenced for a study of CD8+ T cells in alopecia areata. cDNA serving as the sequencing template came from extracted, reverse transcribed RNA. TCRdb's table, derived via immunoSEQ multiplex PCR, lists solely in-frame clones and lacks some. Among around 200,000 clones listed, about 55% were seen once. Germline loops: CDR1 SQVTM, CDR2 ANQGSEA. Trimming cost V 4 bases and J 2 bases, with 12 bases left between them. CDR3 length equals 13 residues. Treatment here: oral pan-JAK inhibitor, 5-10 mg twice daily. This clone turned up a few times. The specimen was CD8+ T cells sorted from blood, collected at week 24, from a patient treated with tofacitinib. This receptor was identified in a human donor with alopecia areata. The chain combines TRBV29-1 with TRBJ2-7; tentatively, D is TRBD1 or TRBD2 (5 bases each). CDR3 sequence reads: CSVVKGPTYEQYF. CDR3 nucleotides: TGCAGCGTTGTAAAGGGACCAACCTACGAGCAGTACTTC.